This TCR beta chain was obtained from a study of PD-1 blockade in classical Hodgkin lymphoma. Here immunoSEQ multiplex PCR was the method, and the copy in TCRdb shows in-frame clones only, minus some. The sample lists approximately 9,000 clones; about 87% were seen once. V was pared by 1 base and J by 6 bases, with 6 bases between. CDR1 is MNHNS and CDR2 is SASEGT in the germline V gene. The CDR3 has 12 residues. Time point described: cycle 4 day 1 (C4D1), after six to seven weeks of nivolumab. After autologous stem cell transplantation all patients relapsed, and prior brentuximab vedotin exposure differed between cohorts.

The rearrangement links TRBV6-1 to TRBJ1-2; D uncertain. The TCR originated in a human donor with classical Hodgkin lymphoma. Sequenced material: peripheral blood mononuclear cells (PBMCs), taken before the fourth cycle of nivolumab. This chain's CDR3 is CASSEGAHGYTF. DNA of the CDR3: TGTGCCAGCAGTGAAGGGGCTCATGGCTACACCTTC.